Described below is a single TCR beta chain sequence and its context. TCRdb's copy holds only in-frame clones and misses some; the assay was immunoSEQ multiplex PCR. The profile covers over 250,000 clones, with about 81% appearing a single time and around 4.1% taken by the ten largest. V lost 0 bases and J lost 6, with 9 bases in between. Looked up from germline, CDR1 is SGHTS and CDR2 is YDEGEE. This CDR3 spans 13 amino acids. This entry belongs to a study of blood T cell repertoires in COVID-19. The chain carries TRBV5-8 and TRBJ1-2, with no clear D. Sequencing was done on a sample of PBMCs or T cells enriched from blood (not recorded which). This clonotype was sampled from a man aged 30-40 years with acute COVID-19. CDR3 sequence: CASSLDERHGYTF. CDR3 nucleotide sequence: TGTGCCAGCAGCTTGGATGAGCGTCATGGCTACACCTTC. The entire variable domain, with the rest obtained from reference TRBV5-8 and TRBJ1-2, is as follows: EAGVTQSPTHLIKTRGQQATLRCSPISGHTSVYWYQQALGLGLQFLLWYDEGEERNRGNFPPRFSGRQFPNYSSELNVNALELEDSALYLCASSLDERHGYTFGSGTRLTVV.